These 23 T cell receptor beta chains were all obtained from the same sample, sequenced in a study of vaccination and CD4 T cells after COVID-19. Cultured CD4+ T cells had their DNA profiled by the Oncomine TCR Beta short-read assay. Each CDR3 protein is one row after TCRdb ran MiXCR on the PCR reads. The table has around 30,000 distinct CDR3 sequences, 35% to 40% seen once; the top ten hold roughly 3.5%. No cognate antigen is known for these TCRs. Indicated time point: late sampling 161 to 241 days after vaccination in a few convalescent patients. Treatment defined: approximately 9-day PBMC culture with coronavirus spike peptide pools or control peptides (ViraFEST assay). The specimen comprised CD4+ T cells from blood, cultured in vitro, sampled about 7 months after SARS-CoV-2 vaccination. These receptors were collected from a human donor who had recovered from COVID-19.

V gene TRBV6-5 combines with J gene TRBJ2-1; 8 bases agree with TRBD2. Germline V lookup: CDR1 MNHEY, CDR2 SVGAGI. There are 17 residues in the CDR3. V lost 0 bases, J lost 4 bases, and 8 bases stayed unmatched. The CDR3 loop is CASSYSGAGESYNEQFF. In nucleotides, the CDR3 is TGTGCCAGCAGTTACTCGGGAGCGGGAGAGTCTTACAATGAGCAGTTCTTC.

J is TRBJ2-1 and V is TRBV27, with 9 bases lining up with TRBD1. Germline V CDR1 and CDR2: MNHEY, SMNVEV (reference sequence). The CDR3 is 16 amino acids. The V segment lost 6 bases and the J segment 8 bases; nucleotides outside the gene matches: 14. The CDR3 sequence is CASRSSPGQGIDEQFF. In DNA form, the CDR3 reads TGTGCCAGCAGGAGTTCCCCGGGACAGGGAATCGATGAGCAGTTCTTC.

This clonotype has more than one count but fewer than ten. The chain links TRBV20-1 to TRBJ2-2, with 12 bases that match TRBD2. The V gene end was trimmed by 2 bases and the J gene end by 9 bases; junction bases not matched to a gene: 10. The CDR3 runs to 16 residues. The germline V gene has CDR1 DFQATT and CDR2 SNEGSKA (reference sequence). CDR3 nucleotide sequence: TGCAGTGCTAGACTAATGACTAGCGGGAGTATCTGGGAGCTGTTTTTT. Amino acid sequence: CSARLMTSGSIWELFF.

This clonotype occurred a few times. The chain joins TRBV6-1 to TRBJ2-7; 7 nucleotides agree with TRBD1. This CDR3 is built from 15 residues. Trimming at V came to 4 bases and at J to 0 bases, leaving 6 bases not matched to a gene. Germline V gene lookup returns CDR1 MNHNS and CDR2 SASEGT. The CDR3 is CASSGATGNSYEQYF. The CDR3 DNA is TGTGCCAGCAGTGGAGCGACAGGGAACTCCTACGAGCAGTACTTC.

V usage is TRBV5-1 and J usage is TRBJ2-5; 14 bases align to TRBD2. The CDR3 has 18 amino acids. The trim removed 0 bases at V and 4 bases at J, leaving 8 bases unmatched. Germline V gene sequence: CDR1 SGHRS, CDR2 YFSETQ. The CDR3 protein is CASSLGGLAGVVRETQYF. The DNA of the CDR3 is TGCGCCAGCAGCTTGGGGGGACTAGCGGGAGTTGTGAGAGAGACCCAGTACTTC.

The chain has TRBV28 and TRBJ1-3, with 10 bases fitting TRBD1. The germline V gene encodes CDR1 MDHEN and CDR2 SYDVKM. V lost 5 bases and J lost 2; bases outside the gene matches: 6. The CDR3 contains 16 residues. DNA for the CDR3: TGTGCCAGCAGTCAAGACAGGGGGCCCCCTGGAAACACCATATATTTT. Translated: CASSQDRGPPGNTIYF.

The rearrangement joins TRBV5-1 to TRBJ2-7, with 10 positions matching TRBD1. Unmatched junction bases numbered 9, after V lost 2 bases and J lost 4 bases. The CDR3 totals 16 residues. CDR1 SGHRS and CDR2 YFSETQ come from the germline V gene. This CDR3 is CASSFEGTGAPYEQYF. CDR3 nucleotide sequence: TGCGCCAGCAGCTTCGAGGGGACAGGGGCGCCTTACGAGCAGTACTTC. Combining the CDR3 with reference TRBV5-1 and TRBJ2-7 gives the whole variable domain KAGVTQTPRYLIKTRGQQVTLSCSPISGHRSVSWYQQTPGQGLQFLFEYFSETQRNKGNFPGRFSGRQFSNSRSEMNVSTLELGDSALYLCASSFEGTGAPYEQYFGPGTRLTVT.

This chain links TRBV28 with TRBJ2-3; no reliable D call. Germline loops: CDR1 MDHEN, CDR2 SYDVKM. Trimming left V 5 bases short and J 4 bases short, with 7 bases between. This CDR3 spans 12 amino acids. This CDR3 reads CASSPISDTQYF. DNA of the CDR3: TGTGCCAGCAGTCCTATCTCAGATACGCAGTATTTT.

This clonotype has only a few counts. The CDR3 loop reads CAIGYSRDAYEQYF. CDR3 DNA: TGTGCCATCGGATATAGCAGGGATGCCTACGAGCAGTACTTC. The chain links TRBV10-3 to TRBJ2-7; D may be TRBD1 (5 bases). The CDR3 has 14 amino acids. Germline V lookup: CDR1 ENHRY, CDR2 SYGVKD. The V gene lost 8 bases and the J gene lost 2 bases, with 16 bases spanning the gap.

The gene calls are TRBV6-2 or TRBV6-3 and TRBJ2-7, with 9 bases identical to TRBD1. V lost 2 bases, J lost 4 bases, and 6 bases stayed unmatched. The CDR3 has 15 residues. Germline V gene data show CDR1 as MNHEY and CDR2 as SVGEGT. CDR3 region: CASSYEGTGSYEQYF. CDR3 coding DNA: TGTGCCAGCAGTTACGAGGGGACAGGGTCGTACGAGCAGTACTTC.

The chain carries TRBV20-1 and TRBJ1-5; D uncertain. Trimming left V 5 bases short and J 7 bases short, with 12 bases between. Germline V gene data show CDR1 as DFQATT and CDR2 as SNEGSKA (reference sequence). The CDR3 runs 12 residues. The CDR3 sequence: CSAVNNRQPQHF. The CDR3, as DNA: TGCAGTGCTGTAAATAATCGGCAGCCCCAGCATTTT.

The V gene is TRBV27, the J gene TRBJ2-7; 9 bases match TRBD1. The length of the CDR3 is 13 residues. The germline gives CDR1 MNHEY, CDR2 SMNVEV (reference sequence). CDR3 sequence (DNA): TGTGCGGTGGGAAGACAGGGGGCCTACGAGCAGTACTTC. It encodes CAVGRQGAYEQYF.

V gene TRBV4-1 combines with J gene TRBJ2-7; D is ambiguous. The V gene lost 7 bases and the J gene lost 7 bases, with 14 bases spanning the gap. The CDR3 spans 12 residues. The germline gives CDR1 MGHRA, CDR2 YSYEKL. The CDR3, as DNA: TGCGCCAGCAAGCCGTTCATCGGGGAGCAGTACTTC. This encodes CASKPFIGEQYF.

The table lists this clonotype with a few counts. The chain uses TRBV27 and TRBJ2-5, with a tentative D call TRBD1 (5 bases). V was clipped by 6 bases and J by 3 bases, with 8 bases between them. From germline, CDR1 is MNHEY and CDR2 SMNVEV (reference sequence). This CDR3 has 12 residues. The DNA for the CDR3 is TGTGCCAGCAGGACAGCCAAAGAGACCCAGTACTTC. Its translation: CASRTAKETQYF.

This clonotype was counted only a few times. This sequence joins TRBV7-2 and TRBJ2-7, with a possible D match to TRBD2 (6 bases). V lost 0 bases and J 2 bases, leaving 8 bases between the germline ends. This CDR3 spans 14 amino acids. Germline V gene data show CDR1 as SGHTA and CDR2 as FQGNSA. The CDR3 nucleotides are TGTGCCAGCAGCTTAGCGGGAGGTACCTACGAGCAGTACTTC. This codes for CASSLAGGTYEQYF.

The table lists this clonotype with a few counts. The genes are TRBV7-9 and TRBJ2-7; D gene uncertain. The CDR3 runs 15 residues. V lost 5 bases and J 0 bases, leaving 14 bases between the germline ends. The germline CDR1 and CDR2 sequences are SEHNR and FQNEAQ (reference sequence). CDR3 nucleotide sequence: TGTGCCAGCAGCGGGTTTGGAGACTTCTCCTACGAGCAGTACTTC. Translation: CASSGFGDFSYEQYF.

In its sample, this clonotype is medium-sized. The chain has TRBV7-3 and TRBJ2-5, with D tentatively TRBD1 or TRBD2 (5 bases each). The CDR3 consists of 16 residues. Germline CDR1 and CDR2: SGHTA and FQGTGA. V dropped 5 bases and J dropped 4 bases, with 20 bases sitting between them. The CDR3 region is CASSPSGLGERETQYF. CDR3 nucleotides: TGTGCCAGCAGCCCCTCCGGGTTGGGGGAGCGAGAGACCCAGTACTTC.

This clonotype was counted between two and nine times. This sequence joins TRBV4-3 and TRBJ2-7, with D uncertain. The germline V and J ends were trimmed by 1 base and 7 bases, with 20 bases remaining between them. The germline V gene has CDR1 LGHNA and CDR2 YSLEER. The CDR3 totals 16 residues. The CDR3 is CASSQGLPSPLGEQYF. The DNA for the CDR3 is TGCGCCAGCAGCCAAGGCTTACCTTCCCCTTTAGGGGAGCAGTACTTC.

This rearrangement joins TRBV18 to TRBJ2-5, with 8 bases identical to TRBD1. V trimming: 2 bases; J trimming: 6 bases; junction bases outside the gene matches: 8. The CDR3 length is 15 residues. Germline V gives CDR1 KGHSH, CDR2 LQKENI. The CDR3 spells CASSPETGDRKTQYF. CDR3 DNA sequence: TGTGCCAGCTCACCAGAGACAGGGGATCGCAAGACCCAGTACTTC.

The genes are TRBV20-1 and TRBJ2-3; a possible D gene is TRBD1 (6 bases). The V end was cut by 4 bases, the J end by 2 bases, with 19 bases between. Germline V gene lookup returns CDR1 DFQATT and CDR2 SNEGSKA (reference sequence). The CDR3 extends over 16 amino acids. The CDR3 spells CSATRAGQLITDTQYF. The CDR3 DNA follows: TGCAGTGCTACACGGGCAGGACAGTTAATCACAGATACGCAGTATTTT.

The chain has TRBV30 and TRBJ1-6; 9 bases are shared with TRBD1. CDR1 is GTSNPN and CDR2 is SVGIG in the germline V gene (reference sequence). This CDR3 contains 14 residues. With 7 bases clipped from V and 7 bases from J, the junction kept 8 bases outside the gene matches. CDR3 region: CASHRTGVNSPLHF. CDR3 nucleotides: TGTGCCTCCCATAGGACAGGGGTCAATTCACCCCTCCACTTT.

V and J are TRBV7-2 and TRBJ2-3; D is ambiguous. This CDR3 spans 11 amino acids. CDR1 is SGHTA, CDR2 FQGNSA, per germline. Trimming stripped 5 bases from V and 6 bases from J, with 6 bases between. The CDR3 loop reads CASSQRDTQYF. DNA for the CDR3: TGTGCCAGCAGCCAAAGGGATACGCAGTATTTT.

The chain employs TRBV11-1 and TRBJ2-1; 7 nucleotides line up with TRBD2. The germline gives CDR1 SGHAT, CDR2 FQDESV (reference sequence). The CDR3 spans 16 residues. The J segment lost 0 bases and the V segment lost 5 bases, leaving 7 bases of the junction unmatched. The CDR3 spells CASSPSLAVSYNEQFF. Here the CDR3 DNA reads TGTGCCAGCAGCCCGTCCCTAGCGGTCTCCTACAATGAGCAGTTCTTC.